The 3 T cell receptor beta chains below were found in one sample sequenced in a study of kidney transplant recipient with SARS-CoV-2 infection. Using its own MiXCR run on the reads, TCRdb lists one record per CDR3 protein. The repertoire holds roughly 250,000 distinct CDR3 sequences, with 25% to 30% as singletons. The specimen comprised a blood sample, sampled at baseline and between days 110 and 120 from a kidney transplant recipient. These receptor sequences come from a male patient between 25 and 40 years old who had COVID-19 and was a kidney transplant recipient. These T cells may partly come from the graft donor.

Written as DNA, the CDR3 is TGTGCCAGCAACGGGAAGACGGGGGACAGGGAAGATCTAAGCTCCTACAATGAGCAGTTCTTC. Translation gives CASNGKTGDREDLSSYNEQFF. The rearrangement uses TRBV2 and TRBJ2-1, with 9 positions matching TRBD1. This CDR3 is 21 amino acids long. V lost 7 bases and J lost 0; bases outside the gene matches: 22. Germline lookup yields CDR1 SNHLY and CDR2 FYNNEI.

With regard to this clonotype: This sequence may be a read error, since a much larger clone differs from it by one base. The chain has TRBV2 and TRBJ2-5; TRBD2 matches 9 bases. Per the germline V gene, CDR1 is SNHLY and CDR2 is FYNNEI. There are 13 residues in the CDR3. The V segment lost 6 bases and the J segment 11 bases; nucleotides outside the gene matches: 10. Here the CDR3 DNA reads TGTGCCAGCAGCGACCCTAGCGGGACCGGGCAGTACTTC. Protein sequence: CASSDPSGTGQYF.

Of note for this clonotype: Possible read error: a much larger clone is one base away. The chain uses TRBV14 and TRBJ2-1; TRBD2 might be the D (6 bases). This CDR3 has 16 amino acids. Trimming shortened V by 4 bases and J by 4 bases, and 17 bases separated the two germline ends. Germline CDR1 SGHDN, CDR2 FVKESK. In DNA, the CDR3 is TGTGCCAGCAGCCCCCCGGGGGTAGCGGCTTACAATGAGCAGTTCTTC. Encoded protein: CASSPPGVAAYNEQFF.